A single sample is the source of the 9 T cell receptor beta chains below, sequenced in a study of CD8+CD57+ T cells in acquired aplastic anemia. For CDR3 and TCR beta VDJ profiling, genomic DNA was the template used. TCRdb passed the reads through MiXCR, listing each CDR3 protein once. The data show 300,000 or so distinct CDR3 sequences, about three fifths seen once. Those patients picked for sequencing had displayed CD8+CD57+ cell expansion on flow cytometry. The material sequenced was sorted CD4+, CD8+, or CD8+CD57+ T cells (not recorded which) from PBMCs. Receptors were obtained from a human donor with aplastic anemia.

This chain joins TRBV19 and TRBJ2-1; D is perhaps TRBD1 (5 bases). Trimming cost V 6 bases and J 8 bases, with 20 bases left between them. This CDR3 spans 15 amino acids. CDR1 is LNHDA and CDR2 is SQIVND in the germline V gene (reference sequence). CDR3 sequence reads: CASSQGSRITDEQFF. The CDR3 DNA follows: TGTGCCAGTAGCCAGGGTTCCCGAATCACGGATGAGCAGTTCTTC.

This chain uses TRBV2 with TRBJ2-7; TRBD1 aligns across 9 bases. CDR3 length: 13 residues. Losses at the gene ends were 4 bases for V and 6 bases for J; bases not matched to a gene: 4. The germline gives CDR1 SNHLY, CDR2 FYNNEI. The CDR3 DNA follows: TGTGCCAGCAGTGGATCGACAGGGGGCGAGCAGTACTTC. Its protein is CASSGSTGGEQYF.

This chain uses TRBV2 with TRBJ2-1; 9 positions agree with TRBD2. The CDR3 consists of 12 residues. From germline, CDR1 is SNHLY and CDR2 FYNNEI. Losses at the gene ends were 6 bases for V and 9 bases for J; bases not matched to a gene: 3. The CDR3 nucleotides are TGTGCCAGCAGGCTAGCGGGGTTTGAGCAGTTCTTC. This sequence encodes CASRLAGFEQFF.

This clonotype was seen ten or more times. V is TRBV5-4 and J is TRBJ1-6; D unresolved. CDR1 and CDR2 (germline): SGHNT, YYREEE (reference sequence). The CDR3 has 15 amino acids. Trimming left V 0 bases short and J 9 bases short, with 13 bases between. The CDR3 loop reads CASSLASQRSSPLHF. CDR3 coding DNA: TGTGCCAGCAGCTTGGCCAGCCAAAGGAGTTCACCCCTCCACTTT.

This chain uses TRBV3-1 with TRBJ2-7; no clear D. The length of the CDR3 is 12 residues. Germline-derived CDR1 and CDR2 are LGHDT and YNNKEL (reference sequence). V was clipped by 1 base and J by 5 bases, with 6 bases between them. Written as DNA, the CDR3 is TGTGCCAGCAGCCAAGTGTCGGACGAGCAGTACTTC. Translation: CASSQVSDEQYF.

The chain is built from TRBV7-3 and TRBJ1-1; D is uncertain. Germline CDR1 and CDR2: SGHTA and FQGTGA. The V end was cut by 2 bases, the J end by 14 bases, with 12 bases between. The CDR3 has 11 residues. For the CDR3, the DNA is TGTGCCAGCAGCTTAGGCCCGGGGATGTTCTTT. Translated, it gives CASSLGPGMFF.

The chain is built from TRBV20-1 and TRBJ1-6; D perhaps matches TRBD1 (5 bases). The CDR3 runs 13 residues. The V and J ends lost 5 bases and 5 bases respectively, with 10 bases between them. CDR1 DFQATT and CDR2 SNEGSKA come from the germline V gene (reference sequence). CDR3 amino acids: CSAAQGDNSPLHF. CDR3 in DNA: TGCAGTGCTGCCCAAGGGGATAATTCACCCCTCCACTTT.

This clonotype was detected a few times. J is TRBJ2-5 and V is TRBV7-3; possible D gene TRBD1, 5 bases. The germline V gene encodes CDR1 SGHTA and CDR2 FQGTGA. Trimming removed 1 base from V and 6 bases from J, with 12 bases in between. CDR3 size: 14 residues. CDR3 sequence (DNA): TGTGCCAGCAGCTTAAATCCTGACAGCCAGACCCAGTACTTC. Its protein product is CASSLNPDSQTQYF.

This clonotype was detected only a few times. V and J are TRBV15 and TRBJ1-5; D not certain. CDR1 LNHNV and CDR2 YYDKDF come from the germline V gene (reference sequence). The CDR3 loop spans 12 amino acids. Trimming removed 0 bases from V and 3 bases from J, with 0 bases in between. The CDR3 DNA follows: TGTGCCACCAGCAGAGACAATCAGCCCCAGCATTTT. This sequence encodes CATSRDNQPQHF.